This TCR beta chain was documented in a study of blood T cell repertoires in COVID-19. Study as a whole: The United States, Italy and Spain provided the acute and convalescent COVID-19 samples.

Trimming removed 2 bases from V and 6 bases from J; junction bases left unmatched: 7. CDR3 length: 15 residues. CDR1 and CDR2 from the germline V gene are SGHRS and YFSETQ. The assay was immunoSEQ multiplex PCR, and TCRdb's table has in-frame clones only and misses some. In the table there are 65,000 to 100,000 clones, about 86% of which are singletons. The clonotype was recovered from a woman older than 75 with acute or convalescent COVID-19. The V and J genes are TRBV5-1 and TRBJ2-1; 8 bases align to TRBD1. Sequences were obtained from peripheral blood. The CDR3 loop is CASSFPNRGTNEQFF. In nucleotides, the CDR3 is TGCGCCAGCAGCTTCCCAAACAGGGGGACCAATGAGCAGTTCTTC.